This paragraph reports one T cell receptor beta chain. The CDR3 loop spans 14 amino acids. Looked up from germline, CDR1 is SGHVS and CDR2 is FNYEAQ. V was cut by 2 bases and J by 2 bases, with 9 bases left in between. This sample's time point: 2014-2015 season, 7 days after vaccination. Subjects lived in the community and lacked influenza vaccine within the prior 6 months. Non-naive CD4+CXCR5+PD-1+ cTfh were sorted into ICOS+CD38+ and ICOS-CD38- fractions. This entry comes from a study of follicular helper T cells after annual influenza vaccination. Data came from immunoSEQ multiplex PCR; TCRdb stores just in-frame clones and leaves some out. The sample consists of about 15,000 clones, about 88% of them appearing once.

Specimen: CXCR5+ CD38- circulating T follicular helper cells from blood, collected 7 days after influenza vaccination. Noted subset: circulating Tfh, non-naive CD4+CXCR5+PD-1+ (ICOS+CD38+ or ICOS-CD38-). The genes are TRBV7-6 and TRBJ2-5; D uncertain. The source is an adult who received the influenza vaccine. Here the CDR3 reads CASSLIGQQETQYF. The CDR3 DNA is TGTGCCAGCAGCTTAATTGGGCAGCAAGAGACCCAGTACTTC.